This is a list of T cell receptor beta chains from one sample in a study of blood T cell repertoires in COVID-19. The protocol was immunoSEQ multiplex PCR, while the TCRdb copy is restricted to in-frame clones and leaves out a portion. The sample lists around 160,000 clones, roughly four fifths occurring once. The sample consisted of PBMCs or T cells enriched from blood (not recorded which). Every receptor here comes from a man in his fifties or sixties who had recovered from COVID-19. Each CDR3 is given with its conserved first and last residue. A D gene is named only where the DNA matches it firmly. Only part of the rows carry a size: once, few, many, or a class if the clone is expanded.

d_gene	abundance	v_gene	j_gene	CDR3aa	CDR3nt
TRBD1	.	TRBV7-9	TRBJ1-1	CASSVGTGGEAFF	TGTGCCAGCAGCGTCGGGACAGGGGGTGAAGCTTTCTTT
.	few	TRBV2	TRBJ2-2	CASSGSQGATGELFF	TGTGCCAGCAGTGGTTCTCAAGGGGCCACCGGGGAGCTGTTTTTT
.	.	TRBV6-6	TRBJ2-1	CASSGDSTNEQFF	TGTGCCAGCAGTGGCGACAGTACCAATGAGCAGTTCTTC
.	.	TRBV21-1	TRBJ2-3	CASGRDTQYF	TGTGCGAGCGGGAGAGATACGCAGTATTTT
TRBD1	few	TRBV3-1/TRBV3-2	TRBJ1-1	CASSQGDREAFF	TGTGCCAGCAGCCAAGGGGACAGGGAAGCTTTCTTT
.	.	TRBV5-1	TRBJ2-3	CASLKGQNADTQYF	TGCGCCAGTTTGAAGGGACAAAACGCAGATACGCAGTATTTT
.	.	TRBV7-9	TRBJ2-5	CASSLATGEETQYF	TGTGCCAGCAGCTTAGCTACCGGAGAAGAGACCCAGTACTTC
TRBD1	.	TRBV19	TRBJ2-3	CASSSRQGVDTQYF	TGTGCCAGTAGTAGTCGACAGGGAGTAGATACGCAGTATTTT
TRBD1	.	TRBV18	TRBJ1-1	CASRQGTGTEAFF	TGTGCCAGTCGACAGGGTACGGGGACTGAAGCTTTCTTT
.	.	TRBV19	TRBJ1-6	CASGGVGNSPLHF	TGTGCCAGTGGGGGCGTGGGCAATTCACCCCTCCACTTT
.	.	TRBV7-2	TRBJ1-3	CASSSDSYSGNTIYF	TGTGCCAGCAGCTCTGACAGTTACTCTGGAAACACCATATATTTT